This T cell receptor (beta chain) is drawn from a study of tumor-infiltrating lymphocytes in primary liver carcinoma. Study-wide context: The tumors ranged from about 4 to 11 cm across and fell within stage T1-T3 N0M0. Points from the study as a whole: In tumor-adjacent and tumor-blood pairs, overlap was lower than in tumor region pairs. Blood had a significantly lower top-250-clone fraction than tumors did (p = 0.039).

This clonotype was picked up a small number of times. Its antigen is not identified. Germline DNA was extracted too, while blood RNA derived from unsorted whole blood. Germline values: CDR1 ENHRY, CDR2 SYGVKD. V was pared by 5 bases and J by 0 bases, with 16 bases between. The length of the CDR3 is 16 residues. TCR beta cDNA came from about 500 ng total RNA, primed with a constant-region primer. Libraries covering TCR beta were generated through three nested multiplex PCR rounds (using a slightly modified ARM-PCR). The study ran its first two PCR rounds for roughly 9 cycles each, using TRBV1-TRBV30 forward primers and a C-beta reverse primer. MiXCR, run by TCRdb on the multiplex PCR reads, gives a single entry per CDR3 protein. Among some 180,000 distinct CDR3 sequences listed, about 55% were seen once.

Sequences were obtained from peripheral blood. The chain carries TRBV10-3 and TRBJ1-2, with D possibly TRBD1 on 6 matching bases. The receptor was derived from a man aged 40-55 years with primary liver carcinoma and hepatitis B virus infection. CDR3 protein: CAISTPGGQTNYGYTF. DNA for the CDR3: TGTGCCATCAGTACCCCGGGCGGACAGACTAACTATGGCTACACCTTC.